This T cell receptor beta chain was retrieved from a study of blood T cell repertoires in COVID-19. As for the study in general: Samples representing acute and convalescent COVID-19 were sourced from the United States, Italy and Spain. The cDNA or gDNA used as material had been derived from T cells, B-cell-depleted T cells, or PBMCs.

The Seattle patients, enrolled during active infection, were followed longitudinally. Sequencing used immunoSEQ multiplex PCR; TCRdb keeps in-frame clones, though not all of them. The sample yields hundreds of thousands of clones, 89% seen once. Trimming at V came to 6 bases and at J to 4 bases, leaving 6 bases not matched to a gene. Germline lookup yields CDR1 MDHEN and CDR2 SYDVKM. The CDR3 spans 14 residues. This chain connects TRBV28 to TRBJ2-3, with 8 bases lining up with TRBD2. The specimen was peripheral blood. The clonotype originates from a woman in her 30s with COVID-19, enrolled during active disease. The CDR3 DNA reads TGTGCCAGCAGCCGAGGACTAGCCCCAGATACGCAGTATTTT. Translating it yields CASSRGLAPDTQYF. The variable domain in full, completed from reference TRBV28 and TRBJ2-3, reads DVKVTQSSRYLVKRTGEKVFLECVQDMDHENMFWYRQDPGLGLRLIYFSYDVKMKEKGDIPEGYSVSREKKERFSLILESASTNQTSMYLCASSRGLAPDTQYFGPGTRLTVL.